This T cell receptor (beta chain) derives from a study of early T cells in non-severe SARS-CoV-2 infection. Whole-study context: The chains were unpaired, and the sequenced material was bulk RNA from unsorted whole blood.

The CDR3 contains 13 residues. Germline V gives CDR1 SGHVS, CDR2 FNYEAQ. Germline trimming cut 5 bases from V and 9 bases from J; bases unmatched to any gene: 8. Individual cDNA molecules each received unique molecular identifiers attached to them. MiXCR, run by TCRdb on the 5' RACE reads, gives a single entry per CDR3 protein. The data show just over 95,000 distinct CDR3 sequences, roughly 9.6% seen once. Study-level findings and limits: Matches to VDJdb favored anti-spike CD8 responses and missed private and CD4 specificities.

This clonotype has a count of ten or more. What it binds is unknown. This material consisted of whole blood, taken at baseline. This clonotype was obtained from an adult who was a healthcare worker with PCR-confirmed SARS-CoV-2 infection or an uninfected control (not recorded which). V usage is TRBV7-6 and J usage is TRBJ1-1; TRBD1 aligns across 8 bases. In DNA form, the CDR3 reads TGTGCCAGCAGCCCGCAGGGGGCGGAGAAAGCTTTCTTT. This encodes CASSPQGAEKAFF.